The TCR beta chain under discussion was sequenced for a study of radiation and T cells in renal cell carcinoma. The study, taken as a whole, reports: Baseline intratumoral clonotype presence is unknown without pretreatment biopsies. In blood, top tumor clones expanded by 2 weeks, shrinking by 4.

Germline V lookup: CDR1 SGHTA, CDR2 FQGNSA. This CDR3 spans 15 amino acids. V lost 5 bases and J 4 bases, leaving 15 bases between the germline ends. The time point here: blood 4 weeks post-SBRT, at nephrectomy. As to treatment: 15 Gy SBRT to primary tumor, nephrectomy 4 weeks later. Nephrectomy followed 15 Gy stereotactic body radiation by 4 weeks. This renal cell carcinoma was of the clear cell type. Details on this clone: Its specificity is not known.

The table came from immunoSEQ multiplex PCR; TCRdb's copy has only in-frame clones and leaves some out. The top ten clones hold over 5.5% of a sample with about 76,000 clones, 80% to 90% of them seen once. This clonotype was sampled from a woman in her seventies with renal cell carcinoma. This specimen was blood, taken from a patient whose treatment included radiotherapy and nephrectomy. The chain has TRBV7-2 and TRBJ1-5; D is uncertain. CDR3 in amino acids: CASSRATNSNQPQHF. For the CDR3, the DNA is TGTGCCAGCAGCCGAGCTACAAACTCGAATCAGCCCCAGCATTTT.